This entry lists 2 T cell receptor beta chains sequenced from one sample in a study of patients and donors after allogeneic stem cell transplantation. Using its own MiXCR run on the RT-PCR reads, TCRdb lists one record per CDR3 protein. Of approximately 160,000 distinct CDR3 sequences listed, around 28% were seen once; the top ten hold about 3%. Sequencing was carried out using blood, either unsorted or a sorted T cell fraction (not recorded which). These receptors originate from a human donor who was either an allogeneic HSCT recipient or a stem cell or donor lymphocyte infusion donor (not recorded which). It is not recorded whose cells these are; they may come from a transplant donor.

This clonotype was detected only a few times. The chain couples TRBV7-2 to TRBJ1-2, with a tentative D call TRBD1 (6 bases). Trimming left V 5 bases short and J 4 bases short, with 17 bases between. Germline V gene lookup returns CDR1 SGHTA and CDR2 FQGNSA. The CDR3 consists of 15 residues. CDR3 region: CASSAFKDSSYGYTF. Here the CDR3 DNA reads TGTGCCAGCAGCGCTTTTAAGGACAGTTCCTATGGCTACACCTTC.

In this sample, this clonotype turned up a few times. The rearrangement links TRBV6-2 or TRBV6-3 to TRBJ1-4; TRBD1 aligns across 7 bases. V lost 6 bases, J lost 8 bases, and 9 bases stayed unmatched. CDR1 and CDR2 (germline): MNHEY, SVGEGT. This CDR3 has 14 amino acids. CDR3 residues: CASSPDRNAEKLFF. In nucleotides, the CDR3 is TGTGCCAGCAGCCCGGACAGGAACGCAGAAAAACTGTTTTTT.